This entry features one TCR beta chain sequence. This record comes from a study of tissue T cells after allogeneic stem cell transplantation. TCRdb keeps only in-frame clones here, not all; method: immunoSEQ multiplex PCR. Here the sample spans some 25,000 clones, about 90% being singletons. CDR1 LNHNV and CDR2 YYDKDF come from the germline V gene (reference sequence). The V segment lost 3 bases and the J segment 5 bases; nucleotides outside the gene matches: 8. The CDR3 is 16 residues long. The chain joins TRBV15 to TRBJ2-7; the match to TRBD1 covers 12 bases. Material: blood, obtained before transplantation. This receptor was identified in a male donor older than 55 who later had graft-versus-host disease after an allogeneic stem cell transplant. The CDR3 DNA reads TGTGCCACCAGCAGCCGCCCGGGACAGGGGGCTAACGAGCAGTACTTC. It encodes CATSSRPGQGANEQYF.